This T cell receptor (beta chain) derives from a study of blood T cell repertoires in COVID-19. Study background: T cells, B-cell-depleted T cells, or PBMCs provided the cDNA or gDNA that served as material.

Participants classified as exposed had met a COVID-19 case within 2 weeks before study entry. Only in-frame clones appear in the TCRdb table, and some are missing; sequencing was by immunoSEQ multiplex PCR. Here the sample spans 250,000 to 300,000 clones, around 84% being singletons. This TCR came from a man aged 40-49 years who had been exposed to COVID-19. Sequencing was carried out using PBMCs or T cells enriched from blood (not recorded which).

The CDR3 spells CASSRQGAGSPLHF. DNA for the CDR3: TGTGCCAGCAGCCGACAGGGCGCCGGTTCACCCCTCCACTTT. The rearrangement uses TRBV11-2 and TRBJ1-6; 7 nucleotides align to TRBD1. V was pared by 5 bases and J by 9 bases, with 7 bases of the junction left unmatched. Germline V lookup: CDR1 SGHAT, CDR2 FQNNGV. This CDR3 contains 14 residues.